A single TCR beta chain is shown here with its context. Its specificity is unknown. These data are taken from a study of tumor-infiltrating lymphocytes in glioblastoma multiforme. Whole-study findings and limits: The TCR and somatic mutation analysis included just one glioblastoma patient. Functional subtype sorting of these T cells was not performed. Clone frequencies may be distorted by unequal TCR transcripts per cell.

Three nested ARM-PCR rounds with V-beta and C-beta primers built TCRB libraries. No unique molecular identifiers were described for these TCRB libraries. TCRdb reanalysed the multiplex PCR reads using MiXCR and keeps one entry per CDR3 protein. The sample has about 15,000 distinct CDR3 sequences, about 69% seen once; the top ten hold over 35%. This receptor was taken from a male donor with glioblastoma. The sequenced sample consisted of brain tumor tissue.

CDR3 sequence: CASSFQLYTEAFF. DNA for the CDR3: TGTGCCAGCAGCTTTCAACTGTACACTGAAGCTTTCTTT. This chain joins TRBV11-2 and TRBJ1-1; D uncertain. Per germline, CDR1 SGHAT and CDR2 FQNNGV. CDR3 length: 13 amino acids. Deletions cut 3 bases from V and 3 bases from J, with 8 bases between.